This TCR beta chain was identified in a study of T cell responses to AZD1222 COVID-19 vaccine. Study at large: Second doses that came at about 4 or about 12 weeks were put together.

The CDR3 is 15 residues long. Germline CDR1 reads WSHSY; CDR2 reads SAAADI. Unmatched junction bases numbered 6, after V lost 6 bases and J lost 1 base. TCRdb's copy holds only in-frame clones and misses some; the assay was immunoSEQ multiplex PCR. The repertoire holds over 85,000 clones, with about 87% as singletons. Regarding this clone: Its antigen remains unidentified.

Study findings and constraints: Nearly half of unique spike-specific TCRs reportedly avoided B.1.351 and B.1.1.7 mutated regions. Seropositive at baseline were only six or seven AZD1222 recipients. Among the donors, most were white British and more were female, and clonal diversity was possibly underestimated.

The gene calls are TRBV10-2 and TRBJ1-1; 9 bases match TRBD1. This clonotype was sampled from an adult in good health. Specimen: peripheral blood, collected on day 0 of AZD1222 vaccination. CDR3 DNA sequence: TGCGCCAGCAGGTGGGGACAGGGCCGGAACACTGAAGCTTTCTTT. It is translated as CASRWGQGRNTEAFF.